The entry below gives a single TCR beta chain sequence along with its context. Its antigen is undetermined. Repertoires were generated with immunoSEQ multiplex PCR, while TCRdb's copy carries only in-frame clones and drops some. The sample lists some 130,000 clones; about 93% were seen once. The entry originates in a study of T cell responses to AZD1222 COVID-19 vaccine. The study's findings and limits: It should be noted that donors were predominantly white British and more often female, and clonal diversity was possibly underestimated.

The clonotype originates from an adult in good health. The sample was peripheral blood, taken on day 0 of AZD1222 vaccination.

The CDR3 loop is CASSDKGSSNQPQHF. CDR3 sequence (DNA): TGTGCCAGTAGCGATAAGGGGAGCAGCAATCAGCCCCAGCATTTT. The J gene is TRBJ1-5, the V gene TRBV19; possibly TRBD1 for D (5 bases). This CDR3 is built from 15 residues. Trimming removed 6 bases from V and 1 base from J, with 13 bases in between. Germline lookup yields CDR1 LNHDA and CDR2 SQIVND (reference sequence).